A selection of T cell receptor beta chains follows, all from one sample in a study of OX40 agonist ivuxolimab in advanced cancers. Profiling relied on immunoSEQ multiplex PCR, and the TCRdb table lists in-frame clones only, not all of them. This table holds some 28,000 clones, around 80% found once. The specimen was CD4+ or CD8+ T cells sorted from blood, collected in a trial of the OX40 agonist ivuxolimab. All receptors derive from an adult with an advanced solid tumor such as melanoma, head and neck, liver or kidney cancer. CDR3s include the opening cysteine and the closing phenylalanine or tryptophan. Each record gives: V gene, J gene, D gene, clone size, CDR3 protein, CDR3 DNA. The D gene is left open where the match is weak. Expanded clones are given a class, and other clones once, few, many or no size at all.

>TRBV4-1|TRBJ1-6|.|few
CASSQERNSPLHF
TGCGCCAGCAGCCAGGAACGGAATTCACCCCTCCACTTT
>TRBV11-2|TRBJ2-1|TRBD2|.
CASSHSSGGEQFF
TGTGCCAGCAGTCACTCCAGCGGGGGAGAGCAGTTCTTC
>TRBV5-1|TRBJ1-6|.|.
CASSLAPDNSPLHF
TGCGCCAGCAGTCTGGCTCCGGATAATTCACCCCTCCACTTT
>TRBV11-3|TRBJ2-1|.|once
CASSADGYNEQFF
TGTGCCAGCAGCGCGGACGGATACAATGAGCAGTTCTTC
>TRBV27|TRBJ2-4|TRBD1|.
CASSPTTGINIQYF
TGTGCCAGCAGTCCCACGACAGGGATAAACATTCAGTACTTC
>TRBV28|TRBJ1-2|.|.
CASSSSDNYGYTF
TGTGCCAGCAGTTCCAGTGATAACTATGGCTACACCTTC
>TRBV2|TRBJ1-1|.|.
CASSPGNTEAFF
TGTGCCAGCAGTCCAGGGAACACTGAAGCTTTCTTT
>TRBV7-9|TRBJ2-2|TRBD1|.
CASSTTGGYGELFF
TGTGCCAGCAGCACGACAGGGGGCTACGGGGAGCTGTTTTTT
>TRBV9|TRBJ1-2|.|.
CASSAYGGYTF
TGTGCCAGCAGCGCTTACGGAGGCTACACCTTC
>TRBV6-1|TRBJ2-4|TRBD1|.
CASSENTGVDIQYF
TGTGCCAGCAGTGAAAATACAGGGGTGGACATTCAGTACTTC
>TRBV5-1|TRBJ2-5|.|once
CASRRELSSQETQYF
TGCGCCAGTAGGAGAGAACTTTCGAGCCAAGAGACCCAGTACTTC
>TRBV19|TRBJ1-1|.|.
CASSIWPANTEAFF
TGTGCCAGTAGTATATGGCCGGCGAACACTGAAGCTTTCTTT
>TRBV5-1|TRBJ1-2|.|.
CASSLSREGYTF
TGCGCCAGCAGCTTGTCGCGGGAGGGCTACACCTTC